This entry describes one T cell receptor beta chain. The CDR3 extends over 16 amino acids. CDR1 and CDR2 from the germline V gene are MDHEN and SYDVKM. V trimming: 7 bases; J trimming: 5 bases; junction bases outside the gene matches: 16. Orbital computed tomography and thyroid ultrasound, together with serum TRAb and thyroxine and clinical symptoms, were used for diagnoses. The study collected blood at first hyperthyroidism diagnosis, before any ophthalmopathy symptoms arose. TCR beta CDR3 regions were amplified from RNA transcripts. A set of HTBI primers served as the primers for a first-round RT-PCR of the TCR CDR3. Via MiXCR, TCRdb re-called the multiplex PCR reads, giving one row per CDR3 protein. The table records some 370,000 distinct CDR3 sequences, about 17% of them present only once. These data are taken from a study of T cells in Graves' hyperthyroidism and ophthalmopathy.

The V gene is TRBV28, the J gene TRBJ1-1; 7 positions match TRBD1. The source of this sequence is a woman in her twenties or thirties with Graves' hyperthyroidism that later progressed to Graves' ophthalmopathy. Sequencing used blood. This CDR3 is CASTTTPAQGRTEAFF. The CDR3 region has the DNA TGTGCCAGCACCACCACACCGGCACAGGGGAGGACTGAAGCTTTCTTT.